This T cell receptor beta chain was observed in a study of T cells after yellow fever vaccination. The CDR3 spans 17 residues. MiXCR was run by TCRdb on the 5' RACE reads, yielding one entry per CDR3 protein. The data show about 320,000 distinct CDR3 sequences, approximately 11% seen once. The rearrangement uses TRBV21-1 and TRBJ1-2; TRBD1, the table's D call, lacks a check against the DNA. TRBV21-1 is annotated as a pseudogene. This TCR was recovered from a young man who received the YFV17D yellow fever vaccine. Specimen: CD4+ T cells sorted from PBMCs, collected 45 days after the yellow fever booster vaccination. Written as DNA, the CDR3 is TGTGCCAGCAGCAAAGTCGAAGGCCCCCGATGCGACTATGGCTACACCTTC. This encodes CASSKVEGPRCDYGYTF.